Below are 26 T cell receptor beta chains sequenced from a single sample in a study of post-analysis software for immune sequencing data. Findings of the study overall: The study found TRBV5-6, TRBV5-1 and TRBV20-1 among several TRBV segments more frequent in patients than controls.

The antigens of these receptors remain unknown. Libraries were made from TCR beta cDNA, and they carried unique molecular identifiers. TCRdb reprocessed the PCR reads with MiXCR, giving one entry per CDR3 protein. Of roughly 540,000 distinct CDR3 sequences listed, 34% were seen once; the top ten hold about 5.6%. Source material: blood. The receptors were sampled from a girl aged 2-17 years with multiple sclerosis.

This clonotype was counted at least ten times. CDR3 protein: CASSLVGTSSYNEQFF. The CDR3 DNA follows: TGTGCCAGCAGCTTAGTAGGGACAAGCTCCTACAATGAGCAGTTCTTC. This chain joins TRBV7-2 and TRBJ2-1; possible D gene TRBD1, 6 bases. This CDR3 has 16 amino acids. V gave up 1 base and J gave up 0 bases, with 10 bases separating them. Germline CDR1 is SGHTA and CDR2 is FQGNSA.

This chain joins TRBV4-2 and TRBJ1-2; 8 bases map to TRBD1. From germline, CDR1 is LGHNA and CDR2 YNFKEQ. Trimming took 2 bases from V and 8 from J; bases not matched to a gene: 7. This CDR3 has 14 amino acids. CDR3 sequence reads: CASSQNGQGTGYTF. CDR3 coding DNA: TGTGCCAGCAGCCAAAACGGACAGGGAACAGGCTACACCTTC.

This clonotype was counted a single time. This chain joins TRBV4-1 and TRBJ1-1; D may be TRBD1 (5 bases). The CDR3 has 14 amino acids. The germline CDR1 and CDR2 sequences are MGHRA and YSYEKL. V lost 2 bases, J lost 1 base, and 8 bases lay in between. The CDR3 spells CASSQSGGNTEAFF. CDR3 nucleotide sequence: TGCGCCAGCAGCCAATCTGGGGGGAACACTGAAGCTTTCTTT.

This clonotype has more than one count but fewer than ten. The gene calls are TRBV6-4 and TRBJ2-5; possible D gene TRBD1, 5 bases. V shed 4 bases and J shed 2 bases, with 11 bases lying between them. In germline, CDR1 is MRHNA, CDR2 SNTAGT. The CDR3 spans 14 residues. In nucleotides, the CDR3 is TGTGCCAGCAGTGGACAGCCCCGTCAAGAGACCCAGTACTTC. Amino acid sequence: CASSGQPRQETQYF.

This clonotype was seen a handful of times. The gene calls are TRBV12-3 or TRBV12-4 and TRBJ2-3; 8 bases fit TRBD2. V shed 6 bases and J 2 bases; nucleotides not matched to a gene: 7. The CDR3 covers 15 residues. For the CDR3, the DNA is TGTGCCAGCAGGGCTACTAGCGGCTCCACAGATACGCAGTATTTT. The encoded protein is CASRATSGSTDTQYF.

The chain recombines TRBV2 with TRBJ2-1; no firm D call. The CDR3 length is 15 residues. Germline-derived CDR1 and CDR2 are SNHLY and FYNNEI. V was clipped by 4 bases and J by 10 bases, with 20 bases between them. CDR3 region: CASSALDPSPYEQFF. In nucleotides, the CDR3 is TGTGCCAGCAGTGCTTTGGACCCGTCTCCCTACGAGCAGTTCTTC.

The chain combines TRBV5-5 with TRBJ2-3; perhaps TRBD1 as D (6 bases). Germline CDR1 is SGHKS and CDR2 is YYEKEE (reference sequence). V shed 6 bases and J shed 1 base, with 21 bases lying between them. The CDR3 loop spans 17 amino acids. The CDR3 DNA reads TGTGCCAGCAACGCTTTCTTTTCAGGGGTAGGCACAGATACGCAGTATTTT. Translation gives CASNAFFSGVGTDTQYF.

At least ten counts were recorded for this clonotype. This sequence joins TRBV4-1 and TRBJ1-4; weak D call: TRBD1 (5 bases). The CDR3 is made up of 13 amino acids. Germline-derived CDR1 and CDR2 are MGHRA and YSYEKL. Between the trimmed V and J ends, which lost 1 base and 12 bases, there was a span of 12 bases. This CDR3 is CASSQVFRGELFF. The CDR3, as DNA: TGCGCCAGCAGCCAAGTCTTTAGGGGAGAACTGTTTTTT.

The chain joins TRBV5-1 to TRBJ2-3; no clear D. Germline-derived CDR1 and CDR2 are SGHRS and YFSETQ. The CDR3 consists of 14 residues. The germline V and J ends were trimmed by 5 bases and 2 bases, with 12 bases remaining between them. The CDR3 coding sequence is TGCGCCAGCAGACAGCCTACTAACACAGATACGCAGTATTTT. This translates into CASRQPTNTDTQYF.

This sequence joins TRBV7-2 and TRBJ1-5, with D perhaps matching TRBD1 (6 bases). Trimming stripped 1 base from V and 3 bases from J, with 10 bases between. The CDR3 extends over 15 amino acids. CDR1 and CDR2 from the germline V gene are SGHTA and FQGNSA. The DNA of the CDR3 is TGTGCCAGCAGCTTAGTTGGGGGGCCCAATCAGCCCCAGCATTTT. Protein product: CASSLVGGPNQPQHF.

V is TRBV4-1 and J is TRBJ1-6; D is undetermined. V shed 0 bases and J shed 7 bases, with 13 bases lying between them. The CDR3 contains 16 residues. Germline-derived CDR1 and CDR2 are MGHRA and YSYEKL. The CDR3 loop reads CASSQDVRTWNSPLHF. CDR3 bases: TGCGCCAGCAGCCAAGATGTAAGGACCTGGAATTCACCCCTCCACTTT.

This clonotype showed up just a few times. CDR3 nucleotide sequence: TGTGCCACCAGCTCCCAGAGCAATCAGCCCCAGCATTTT. Translation: CATSSQSNQPQHF. This rearrangement joins TRBV15 to TRBJ1-5; D gene uncertain. In germline, CDR1 is LNHNV, CDR2 YYDKDF (reference sequence). CDR3 length: 13 residues. V was cut by 5 bases and J by 1 base, with 6 bases left in between.

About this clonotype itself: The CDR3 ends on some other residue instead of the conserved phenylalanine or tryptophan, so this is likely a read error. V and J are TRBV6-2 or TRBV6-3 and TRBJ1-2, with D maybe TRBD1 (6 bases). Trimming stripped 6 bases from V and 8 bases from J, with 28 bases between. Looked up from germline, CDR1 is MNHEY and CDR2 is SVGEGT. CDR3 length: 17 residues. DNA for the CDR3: TGTGCCAGCAGGCTAACCTCTAGGACAGTCTCGAACGGCGGCTACACCATC. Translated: CASRLTSRTVSNGGYTI.

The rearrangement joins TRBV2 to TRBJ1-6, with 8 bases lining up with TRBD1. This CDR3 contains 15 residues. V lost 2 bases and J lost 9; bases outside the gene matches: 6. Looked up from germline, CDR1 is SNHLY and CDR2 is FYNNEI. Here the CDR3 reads CASSEKQGASSPLHF. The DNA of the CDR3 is TGTGCCAGCAGTGAAAAGCAGGGGGCGTCTTCACCCCTCCACTTT.

This CDR3 reads CASSGDGDNSPLHF. In DNA, the CDR3 is TGCGCCAGCAGCGGGGACGGAGATAATTCACCCCTCCACTTT. The chain combines TRBV5-1 with TRBJ1-6, with a tentative D call TRBD1 (5 bases). V was trimmed by 4 bases and J by 5 bases, leaving 10 bases between them. The CDR3 is 14 residues long. Germline values: CDR1 SGHRS, CDR2 YFSETQ.

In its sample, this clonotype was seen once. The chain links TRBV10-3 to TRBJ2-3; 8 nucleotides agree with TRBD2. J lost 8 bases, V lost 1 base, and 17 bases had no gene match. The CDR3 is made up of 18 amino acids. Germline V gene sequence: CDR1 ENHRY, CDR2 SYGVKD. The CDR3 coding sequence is TGTGCCATCAGTGAGTATTGGAGCGGGGGAGACGAATCGGCTACGCAGTATTTT. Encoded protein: CAISEYWSGGDESATQYF.

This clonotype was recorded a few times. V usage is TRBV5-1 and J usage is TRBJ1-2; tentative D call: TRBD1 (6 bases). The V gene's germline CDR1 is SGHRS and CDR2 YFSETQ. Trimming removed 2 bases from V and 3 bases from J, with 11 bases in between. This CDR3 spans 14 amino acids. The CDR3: CASSFPDRDYGYTF. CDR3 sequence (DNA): TGCGCCAGCAGCTTTCCGGACAGAGACTATGGCTACACCTTC.

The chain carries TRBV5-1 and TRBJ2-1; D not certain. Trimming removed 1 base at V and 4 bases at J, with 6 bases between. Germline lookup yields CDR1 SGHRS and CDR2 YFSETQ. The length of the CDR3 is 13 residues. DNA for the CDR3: TGCGCCAGCAGCTTGACAGCTTACAATGAGCAGTTCTTC. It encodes CASSLTAYNEQFF.

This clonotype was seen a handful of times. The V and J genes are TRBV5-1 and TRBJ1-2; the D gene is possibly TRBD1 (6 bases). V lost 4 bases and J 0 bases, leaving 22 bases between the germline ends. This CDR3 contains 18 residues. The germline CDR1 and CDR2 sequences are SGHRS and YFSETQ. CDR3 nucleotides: TGCGCCAGCAGCCACCCTCGGACAGAAAAAAAGACTAACTATGGCTACACCTTC. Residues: CASSHPRTEKKTNYGYTF.

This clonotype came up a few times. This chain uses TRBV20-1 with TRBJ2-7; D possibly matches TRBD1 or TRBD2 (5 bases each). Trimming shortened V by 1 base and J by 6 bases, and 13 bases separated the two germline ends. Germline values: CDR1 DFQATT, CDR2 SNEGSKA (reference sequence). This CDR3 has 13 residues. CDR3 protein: CSARAPGPPEQYF. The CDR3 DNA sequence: TGCAGTGCTAGAGCCCCGGGACCGCCCGAGCAGTACTTC.

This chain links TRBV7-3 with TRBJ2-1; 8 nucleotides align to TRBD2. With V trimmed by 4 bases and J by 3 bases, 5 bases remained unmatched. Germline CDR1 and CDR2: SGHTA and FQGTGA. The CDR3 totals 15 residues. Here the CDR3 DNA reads TGTGCCAGCAGCTCCGGGGGGGCCTTCTACAATGAGCAGTTCTTC. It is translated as CASSSGGAFYNEQFF. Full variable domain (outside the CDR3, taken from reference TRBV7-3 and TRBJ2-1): GAGVSQTPSNKVTEKGKYVELRCDPISGHTALYWYRQSLGQGPEFLIYFQGTGAADDSGLPNDRFFAVRPEGSVSTLKIQRTERGDSAVYLCASSSGGAFYNEQFFGPGTRLTVL.

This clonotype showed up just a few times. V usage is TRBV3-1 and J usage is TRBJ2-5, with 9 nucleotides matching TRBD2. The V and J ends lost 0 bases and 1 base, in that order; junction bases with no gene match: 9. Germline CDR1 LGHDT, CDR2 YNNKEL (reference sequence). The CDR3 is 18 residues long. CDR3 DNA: TGTGCCAGCAGCCAAGATCGGTTCCTAGCGGGGAGCCAAGAGACCCAGTACTTC. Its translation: CASSQDRFLAGSQETQYF.

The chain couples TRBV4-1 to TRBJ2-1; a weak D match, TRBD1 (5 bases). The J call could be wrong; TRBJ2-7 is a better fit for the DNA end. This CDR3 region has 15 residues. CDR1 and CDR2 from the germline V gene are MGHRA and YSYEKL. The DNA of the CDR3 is TGCGCCAGCAGCCAACCCCTGGACAACTCCTACGAGCAGTACTTC. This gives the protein CASSQPLDNSYEQYF.

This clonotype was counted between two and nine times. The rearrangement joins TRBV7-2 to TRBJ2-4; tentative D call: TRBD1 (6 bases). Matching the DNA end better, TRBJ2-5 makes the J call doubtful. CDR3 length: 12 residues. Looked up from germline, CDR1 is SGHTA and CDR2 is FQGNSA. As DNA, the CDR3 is TGTGCCAGCAGACCGGACAGAGAGACCCAGTACTTC. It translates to CASRPDRETQYF.

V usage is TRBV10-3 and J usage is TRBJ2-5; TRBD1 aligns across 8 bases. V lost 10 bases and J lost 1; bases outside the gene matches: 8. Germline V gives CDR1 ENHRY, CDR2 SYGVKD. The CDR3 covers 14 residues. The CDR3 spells CATDRDRSQETQYF. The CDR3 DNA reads TGTGCCACGGACCGGGACAGGAGCCAAGAGACCCAGTACTTC.

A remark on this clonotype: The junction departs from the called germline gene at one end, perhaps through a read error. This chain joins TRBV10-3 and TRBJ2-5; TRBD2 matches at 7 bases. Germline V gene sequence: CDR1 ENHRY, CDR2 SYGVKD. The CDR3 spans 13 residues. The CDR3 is CAISDSSGETQNF. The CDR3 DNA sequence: TGTGCCATCAGTGATTCAAGCGGGGAGACCCAGAACTTC.